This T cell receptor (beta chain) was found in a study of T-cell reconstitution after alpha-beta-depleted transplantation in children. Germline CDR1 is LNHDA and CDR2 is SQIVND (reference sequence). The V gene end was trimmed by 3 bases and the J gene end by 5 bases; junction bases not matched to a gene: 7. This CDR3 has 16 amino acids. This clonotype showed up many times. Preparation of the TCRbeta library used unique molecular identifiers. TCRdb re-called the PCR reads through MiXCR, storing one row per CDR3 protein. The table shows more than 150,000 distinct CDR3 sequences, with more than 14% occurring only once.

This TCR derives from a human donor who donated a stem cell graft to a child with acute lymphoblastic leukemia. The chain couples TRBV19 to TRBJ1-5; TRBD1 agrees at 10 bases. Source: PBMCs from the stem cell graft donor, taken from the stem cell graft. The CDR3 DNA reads TGTGCCAGTAGTATTAGTAGGGACAGGGGTTATCAGCCCCAGCATTTT. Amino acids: CASSISRDRGYQPQHF.